This T cell receptor beta chain was sequenced for a study of cytomegalovirus exposure and HLA in healthy donors. On the study more broadly: In a later analysis, it was reported that the approximately 120 validation repertoires had been produced on the same platform as the 666 repertoires belonging to the first cohort.

With regard to this clone: No antigen is known for it.

TCRdb's table, derived via immunoSEQ multiplex PCR, lists solely in-frame clones and lacks some. The sample has some 170,000 clones; around nine tenths are singletons. General study points: The tendency of first-cohort TCR clusters to co-occur in the 120 or so validation repertoires was identified by a subsequent analysis.

The sequence came from a man between 18 and 29 years old in good health and CMV-seropositive. Sequencing was done on a sample of PBMCs.

CDR3 loop: CASTSEGRNTEAFF. The DNA for the CDR3 is TGCGCCAGCACCTCGGAGGGGAGGAACACTGAAGCTTTCTTT. V gene TRBV5-1 combines with J gene TRBJ1-1, with D possibly matching TRBD1 (5 bases). The CDR3 is made up of 14 amino acids. Germline CDR1 SGHRS, CDR2 YFSETQ. V lost 6 bases and J 1 base, leaving 13 bases between the germline ends.